This section outlines one TCR beta chain sequence together with its context. Its antigen is unidentified. These data originate in a study of identical twins. Findings of the study overall: Within cord blood, abundant beta clonotypes carried fewer insertions, but memory repertoires showed no such trend. Out-of-frame alpha sequences shared by twins showed excess low generation probability.

From the 5' RACE reads, TCRdb called clonotypes with MiXCR, one entry per CDR3 protein. The table shows roughly 770,000 distinct CDR3 sequences, with 18% occurring only once. This CDR3 region has 11 residues. CDR1 is DFQATT, CDR2 SNEGSKA, per germline (reference sequence). Trimming shortened V by 4 bases and J by 5 bases, and 6 bases separated the two germline ends. This sample was shared with a second study, whose subject was T cells expressing NK-cell markers. This second study notes: Among the eight sequenced donors, seven tested HCMV-seropositive and one tested seronegative. Where a handful of donors were concerned, these clonotypes also led the CD3+CD56-NKG2C+ fraction.

The sample comprised PBMCs. The chain combines TRBV20-1 with TRBJ2-1; D remains unclear. The sequence came from a woman between 18 and 30 years old in good health. The CDR3 sequence is CSAKVDNEQFF. For the CDR3, the DNA is TGCAGTGCTAAGGTCGACAATGAGCAGTTCTTC.